The sequence of this T cell receptor beta chain was determined in a study of cytomegalovirus exposure and HLA in healthy donors. Study-level findings and limits: TCR beta chain V- and J-gene trimming was linked, in a later analysis, to a missense variant in DCLRE1C.

A multiplex PCR was run with 60 Vbeta primers and 13 Jbeta primers. The data were produced by immunoSEQ multiplex PCR, yet TCRdb's version contains in-frame clones alone and is incomplete. The sample lists 170,000 or so clones; 84% were seen once. After removal of 6 bases from V and 0 bases from J, the junction contained 4 bases not matched to a gene. This CDR3 is 15 amino acids long. Germline V gene sequence: CDR1 ENHRY, CDR2 SYGVKD. On this clone: Antigen: not known. The same CDR3 is also encoded by other DNA sequences in this sample.

Sequencing input: PBMCs. This TCR came from a girl under 18 in good health and CMV-seropositive. The chain uses TRBV10-3 and TRBJ2-5; 10 bases align to TRBD2. This CDR3 is CAISPSGGHQETQYF. For the CDR3, the DNA is TGTGCCATCAGCCCTAGCGGGGGTCACCAAGAGACCCAGTACTTC.